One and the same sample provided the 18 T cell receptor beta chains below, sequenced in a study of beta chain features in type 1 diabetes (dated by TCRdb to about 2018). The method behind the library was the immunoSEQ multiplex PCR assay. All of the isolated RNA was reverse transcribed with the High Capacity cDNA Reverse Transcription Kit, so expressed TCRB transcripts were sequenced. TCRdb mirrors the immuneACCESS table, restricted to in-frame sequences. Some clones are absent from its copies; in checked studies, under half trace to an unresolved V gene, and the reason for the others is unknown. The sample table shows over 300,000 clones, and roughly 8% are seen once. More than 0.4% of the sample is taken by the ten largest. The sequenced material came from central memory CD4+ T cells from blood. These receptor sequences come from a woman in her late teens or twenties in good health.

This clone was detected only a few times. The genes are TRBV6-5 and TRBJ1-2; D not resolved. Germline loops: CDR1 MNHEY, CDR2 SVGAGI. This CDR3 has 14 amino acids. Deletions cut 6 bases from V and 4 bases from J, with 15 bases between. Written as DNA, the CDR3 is TGTGCCAGCAGCCAAGACCCAAAGGGCTATGGCTACACCTTC. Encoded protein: CASSQDPKGYGYTF.

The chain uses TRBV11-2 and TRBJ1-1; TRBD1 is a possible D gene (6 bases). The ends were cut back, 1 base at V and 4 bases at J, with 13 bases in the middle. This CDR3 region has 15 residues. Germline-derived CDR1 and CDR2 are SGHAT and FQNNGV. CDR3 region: CASSLVSGETTEAFF. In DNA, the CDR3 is TGTGCCAGCAGCTTAGTGTCAGGGGAGACCACTGAAGCTTTCTTT.

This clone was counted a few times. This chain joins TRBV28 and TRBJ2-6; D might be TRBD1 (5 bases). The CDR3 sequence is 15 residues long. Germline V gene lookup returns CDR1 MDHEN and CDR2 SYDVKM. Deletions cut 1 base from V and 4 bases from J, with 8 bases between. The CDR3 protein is CASSLSGLGANVLTF. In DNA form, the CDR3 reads TGTGCCAGCAGTTTATCAGGGCTGGGGGCCAACGTCCTGACTTTC. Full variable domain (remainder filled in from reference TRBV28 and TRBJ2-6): DVKVTQSSRYLVKRTGEKVFLECVQDMDHENMFWYRQDPGLGLRLIYFSYDVKMKEKGDIPEGYSVSREKKERFSLILESASTNQTSMYLCASSLSGLGANVLTFGAGSRLTVL.

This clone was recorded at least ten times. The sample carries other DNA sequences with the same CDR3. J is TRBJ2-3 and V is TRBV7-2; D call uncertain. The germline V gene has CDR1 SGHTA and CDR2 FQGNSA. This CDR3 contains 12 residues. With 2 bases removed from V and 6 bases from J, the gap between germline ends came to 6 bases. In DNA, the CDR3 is TGTGCCAGCAGCTTATTGCGCGATACGCAGTATTTT. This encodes CASSLLRDTQYF.

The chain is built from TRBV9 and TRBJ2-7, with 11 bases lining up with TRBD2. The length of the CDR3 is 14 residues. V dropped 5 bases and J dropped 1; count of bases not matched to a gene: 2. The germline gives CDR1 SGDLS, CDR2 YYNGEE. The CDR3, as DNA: TGTGCCAGCAGTATAGCGGGAGGGTCCTACGAGCAGTACTTC. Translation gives CASSIAGGSYEQYF.

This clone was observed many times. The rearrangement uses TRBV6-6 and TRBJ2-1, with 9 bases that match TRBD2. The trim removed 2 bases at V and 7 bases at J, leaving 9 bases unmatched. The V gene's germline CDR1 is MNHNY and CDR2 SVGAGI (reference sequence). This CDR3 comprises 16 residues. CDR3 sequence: CASSYGFSGSSNEQFF. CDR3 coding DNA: TGTGCCAGCAGTTACGGCTTTAGCGGGAGCTCAAATGAGCAGTTCTTC.

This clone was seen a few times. The CDR3 here is CASSSAETRPKNEQFF. The DNA for the CDR3 is TGTGCCAGCTCATCAGCCGAGACCCGACCAAAAAATGAGCAGTTCTTC. This chain joins TRBV18 and TRBJ2-1; D gene ambiguous. This CDR3 is built from 16 residues. V lost 5 bases and J 7 bases, leaving 21 bases between the germline ends. Germline V gene data show CDR1 as KGHSH and CDR2 as LQKENI.

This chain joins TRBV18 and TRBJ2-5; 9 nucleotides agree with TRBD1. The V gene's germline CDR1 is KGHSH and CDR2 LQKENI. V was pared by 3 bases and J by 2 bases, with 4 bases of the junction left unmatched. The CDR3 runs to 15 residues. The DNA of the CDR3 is TGTGCCAGCTCACCTAACAGGGGGCGACAAGAGACCCAGTACTTC. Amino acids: CASSPNRGRQETQYF.

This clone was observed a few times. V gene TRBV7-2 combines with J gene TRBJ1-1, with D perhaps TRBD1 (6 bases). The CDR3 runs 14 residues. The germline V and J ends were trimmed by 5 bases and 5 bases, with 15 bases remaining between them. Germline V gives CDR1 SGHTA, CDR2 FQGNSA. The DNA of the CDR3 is TGTGCCAGCAGCACCGCGGGGGCGGGTACTGAAGCTTTCTTT. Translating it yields CASSTAGAGTEAFF.

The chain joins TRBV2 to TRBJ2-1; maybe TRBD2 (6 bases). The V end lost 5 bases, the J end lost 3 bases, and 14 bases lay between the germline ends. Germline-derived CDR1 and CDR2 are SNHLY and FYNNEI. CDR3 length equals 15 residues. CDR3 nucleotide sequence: TGTGCCAGCAGTCAGCTTAGCGGTGACTACAATGAGCAGTTCTTC. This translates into CASSQLSGDYNEQFF. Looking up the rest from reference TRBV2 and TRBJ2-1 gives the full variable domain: EPEVTQTPSHQVTQMGQEVILRCVPISNHLYFYWYRQILGQKVEFLVSFYNNEISEKSEIFDDQFSVERPDGSNFTLKIRSTKLEDSAMYFCASSQLSGDYNEQFFGPGTRLTVL.

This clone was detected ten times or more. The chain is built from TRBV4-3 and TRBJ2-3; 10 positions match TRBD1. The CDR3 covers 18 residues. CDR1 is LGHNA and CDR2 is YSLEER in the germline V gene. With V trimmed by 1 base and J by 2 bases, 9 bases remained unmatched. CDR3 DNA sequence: TGCGCCAGCAGCCAAGCGACGGGGGGGACAGGGGCCACAGATACGCAGTATTTT. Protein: CASSQATGGTGATDTQYF.

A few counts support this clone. For the CDR3, the DNA is TGTGCCAGCAGCTTGGATTATCGGGATGCCTACGAGCAGTACTTC. This sequence encodes CASSLDYRDAYEQYF. The chain recombines TRBV5-4 with TRBJ2-7; TRBD2 might be the D (5 bases). The CDR3 loop spans 15 amino acids. V dropped 0 bases and J dropped 2 bases, with 12 bases sitting between them. Germline V lookup: CDR1 SGHNT, CDR2 YYREEE (reference sequence).

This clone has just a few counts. CDR3 nucleotides: TGTGCCAGCAGCAGGGGGACTAGCAGAAACCAAGAGACCCAGTACTTC. Translated, it gives CASSRGTSRNQETQYF. The chain links TRBV11-2 to TRBJ2-5; TRBD2 matches at 9 bases. The germline CDR1 and CDR2 sequences are SGHAT and FQNNGV. The V and J ends lost 5 bases and 0 bases, in that order; junction bases with no gene match: 7. The CDR3 extends over 16 amino acids.

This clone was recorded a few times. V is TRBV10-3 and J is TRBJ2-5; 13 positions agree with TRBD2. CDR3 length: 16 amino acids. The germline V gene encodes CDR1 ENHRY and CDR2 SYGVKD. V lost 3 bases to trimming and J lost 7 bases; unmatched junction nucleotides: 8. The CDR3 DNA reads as TGTGCCATCAGTGACGGACTAGCGGGAGCTTCAGGGACCCAGTACTTC. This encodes CAISDGLAGASGTQYF.

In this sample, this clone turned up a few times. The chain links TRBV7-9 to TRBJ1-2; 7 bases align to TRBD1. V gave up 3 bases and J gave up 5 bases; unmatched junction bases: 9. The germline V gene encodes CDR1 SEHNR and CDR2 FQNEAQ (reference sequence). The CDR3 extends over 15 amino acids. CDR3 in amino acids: CASSFGDRVGYGYTF. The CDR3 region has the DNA TGTGCCAGCAGCTTTGGTGACAGGGTGGGGTATGGCTACACCTTC.

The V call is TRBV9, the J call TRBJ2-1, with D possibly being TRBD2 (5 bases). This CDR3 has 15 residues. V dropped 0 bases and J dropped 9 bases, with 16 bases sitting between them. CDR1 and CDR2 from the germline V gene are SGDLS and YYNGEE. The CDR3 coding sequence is TGTGCCAGCAGCGTAGGGGAGTGGGGTTACTCTGAGCAGTTCTTC. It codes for CASSVGEWGYSEQFF.

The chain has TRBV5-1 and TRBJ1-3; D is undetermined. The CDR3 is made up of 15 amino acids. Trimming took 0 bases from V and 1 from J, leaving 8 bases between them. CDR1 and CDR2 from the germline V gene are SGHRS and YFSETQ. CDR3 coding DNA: TGCGCCAGCAGCTTGGTGCCCGGGTCTGGAAACACCATATATTTT. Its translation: CASSLVPGSGNTIYF.

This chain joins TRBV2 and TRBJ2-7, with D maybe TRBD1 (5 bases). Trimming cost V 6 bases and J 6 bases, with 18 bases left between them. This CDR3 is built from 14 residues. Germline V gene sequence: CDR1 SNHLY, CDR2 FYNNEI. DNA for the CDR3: TGTGCCAGCAGGAGAGACAGTCTACTTGGCGAGCAGTACTTC. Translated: CASRRDSLLGEQYF. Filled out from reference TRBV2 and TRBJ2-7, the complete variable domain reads EPEVTQTPSHQVTQMGQEVILRCVPISNHLYFYWYRQILGQKVEFLVSFYNNEISEKSEIFDDQFSVERPDGSNFTLKIRSTKLEDSAMYFCASRRDSLLGEQYFGPGTRLTVT.